The 8 T cell receptor beta chains given below trace back to one sample, sequenced in a study of blood T cell repertoires in COVID-19. Produced via immunoSEQ multiplex PCR; TCRdb's table is partial and in-frame only. The sample lists some 62,000 clones; about 76% were seen once. Sequencing was performed on peripheral blood. These receptors originate from a human donor in a cohort sampled during active COVID-19.

This chain joins TRBV30 and TRBJ2-1, with D maybe TRBD2 (6 bases). V lost 5 bases and J 4 bases, leaving 15 bases between the germline ends. Germline V gene sequence: CDR1 GTSNPN, CDR2 SVGIG (reference sequence). The CDR3 sequence is 14 residues long. The CDR3 protein is CAWVPGGAYNEQFF. As DNA, the CDR3 is TGTGCCTGGGTCCCTGGCGGGGCTTACAATGAGCAGTTCTTC.

The table lists this clone with many counts. CDR3 in DNA: TGTGCCAGCACCGCCGGCAGGGAGACCCAGTACTTC. Translating gives CASTAGRETQYF. The J gene is TRBJ2-5, the V gene TRBV12-3 or TRBV12-4; D is unresolved. The CDR3 extends over 12 amino acids. Trimming removed 7 bases from V and 5 bases from J, with 11 bases in between.

The gene calls are TRBV7-2 and TRBJ1-5; 7 nucleotides align to TRBD1. V lost 2 bases, J lost 7 bases, and 5 bases stayed unmatched. Germline CDR1 SGHTA, CDR2 FQGNSA. CDR3 length equals 14 residues. The CDR3 region is CASSLRGGGQPQHF. The CDR3 nucleotides read TGTGCCAGCAGCTTAAGAGGGGGCGGGCAGCCCCAGCATTTT.

V and J are TRBV12-3 or TRBV12-4 and TRBJ1-1; D remains ambiguous. Trimming cost V 6 bases and J 4 bases, with 9 bases left between them. CDR3 length equals 12 residues. The CDR3 is CASSAGGTEAFF. The CDR3, as DNA: TGTGCCAGCAGCGCGGGCGGCACTGAAGCTTTCTTT.

The V and J genes are TRBV7-8 and TRBJ1-1, with D possibly being TRBD1 (6 bases). Germline CDR1 reads SGHVS; CDR2 reads FQNEAQ. The germline V and J ends were trimmed by 0 bases and 8 bases, with 10 bases remaining between them. The CDR3 sequence is 13 residues long. CDR3 sequence: CASSLAGGAEAFF. The CDR3 bases are TGTGCCAGCAGCTTAGCCGGGGGGGCGGAAGCTTTCTTT.

The chain links TRBV7-8 to TRBJ2-7; unclear D gene. V lost 1 base to trimming and J lost 2 bases, with 9 bases between them. This CDR3 contains 14 residues. CDR1 SGHVS and CDR2 FQNEAQ come from the germline V gene. Written as DNA, the CDR3 is TGTGCCAGCAGCTTAGTGGCCATGGCCTACGAGCAGTACTTC. Its translation: CASSLVAMAYEQYF.

J is TRBJ1-6 and V is TRBV27; D is undetermined. The CDR3 contains 16 residues. Germline assignment: CDR1 MNHEY and CDR2 SMNVEV (reference sequence). The germline V and J ends were trimmed by 0 bases and 5 bases, with 11 bases remaining between them. The CDR3 sequence: CASSLSRVADNSPLHF. CDR3 DNA: TGTGCCAGCAGTTTATCGAGGGTCGCGGATAATTCACCCCTCCACTTT.

The chain is built from TRBV28 and TRBJ1-5, with D perhaps TRBD1 (5 bases). V lost 6 bases to trimming and J lost 6 bases, with 12 bases between them. This CDR3 contains 13 residues. Looked up from germline, CDR1 is MDHEN and CDR2 is SYDVKM. Here the CDR3 reads CASSLIQGQPQHF. DNA for the CDR3: TGTGCCAGCAGCCTAATTCAGGGTCAGCCCCAGCATTTT.